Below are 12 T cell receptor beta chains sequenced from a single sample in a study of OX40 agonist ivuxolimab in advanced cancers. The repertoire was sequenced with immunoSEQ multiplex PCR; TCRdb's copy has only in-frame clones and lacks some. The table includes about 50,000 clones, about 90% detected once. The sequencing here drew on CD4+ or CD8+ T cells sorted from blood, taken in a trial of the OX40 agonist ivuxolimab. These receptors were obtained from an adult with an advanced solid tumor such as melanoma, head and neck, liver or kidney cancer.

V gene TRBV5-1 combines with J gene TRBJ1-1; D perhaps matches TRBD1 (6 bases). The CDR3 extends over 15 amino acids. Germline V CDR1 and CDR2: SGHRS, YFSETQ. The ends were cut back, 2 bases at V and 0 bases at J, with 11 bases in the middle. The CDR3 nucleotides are TGCGCCAGCAGCTTAATACAGGGTATGAACACTGAAGCTTTCTTT. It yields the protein CASSLIQGMNTEAFF.

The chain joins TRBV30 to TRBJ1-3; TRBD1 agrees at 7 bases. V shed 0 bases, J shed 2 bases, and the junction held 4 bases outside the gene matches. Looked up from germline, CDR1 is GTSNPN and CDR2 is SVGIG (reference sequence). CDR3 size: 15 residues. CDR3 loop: CAWSVQTGTGNTIYF. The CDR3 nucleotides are TGTGCCTGGAGTGTACAGACAGGGACTGGAAACACCATATATTTT.

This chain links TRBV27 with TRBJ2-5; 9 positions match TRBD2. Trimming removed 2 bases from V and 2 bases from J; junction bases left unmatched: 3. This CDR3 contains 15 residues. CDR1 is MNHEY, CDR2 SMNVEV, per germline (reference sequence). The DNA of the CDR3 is TGTGCCAGCAGTTTAGCGGGGGGGATACAAGAGACCCAGTACTTC. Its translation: CASSLAGGIQETQYF.

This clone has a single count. The CDR3 nucleotides read TGTGCCAGCAGCAAGCCCCAGGGAACAGATACGCAGTATTTT. It specifies CASSKPQGTDTQYF. The chain has TRBV11-2 and TRBJ2-3, with a possible D match to TRBD1 (5 bases). CDR3 length: 14 residues. Germline loops: CDR1 SGHAT, CDR2 FQNNGV. The V end lost 5 bases, the J end lost 3 bases, and 12 bases lay between the germline ends.

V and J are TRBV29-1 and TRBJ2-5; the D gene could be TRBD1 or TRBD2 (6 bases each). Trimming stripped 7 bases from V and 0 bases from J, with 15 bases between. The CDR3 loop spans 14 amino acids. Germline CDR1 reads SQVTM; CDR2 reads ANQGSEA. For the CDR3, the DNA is TGCAGCGCTCCCCGAGGGGGGAACCAAGAGACCCAGTACTTC. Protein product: CSAPRGGNQETQYF.

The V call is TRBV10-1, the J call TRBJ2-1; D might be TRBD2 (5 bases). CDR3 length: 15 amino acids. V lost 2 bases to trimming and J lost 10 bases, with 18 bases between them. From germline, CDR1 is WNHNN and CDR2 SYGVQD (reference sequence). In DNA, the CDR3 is TGCGCCAGCAGTGAGCCCGGGGTTCTAGAAGGGGAGCAGTTCTTC. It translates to CASSEPGVLEGEQFF.

Written as DNA, the CDR3 is TGTGCCAGCAGCTTAACGGGGGGATGGGAGACCCAGTACTTC. Translated, it gives CASSLTGGWETQYF. The chain carries TRBV7-3 and TRBJ2-5, with TRBD2 as a possible D gene (6 bases). V lost 0 bases and J 5 bases, leaving 10 bases between the germline ends. The CDR3 has 14 amino acids. Germline V lookup: CDR1 SGHTA, CDR2 FQGTGA.

The CDR3 DNA follows: TGTGCCAGCATCCGGGACGGATCCTACAATGAGCAGTTCTTC. Protein: CASIRDGSYNEQFF. This chain connects TRBV2 to TRBJ2-1; D could derive from TRBD1 or TRBD2 (5 bases each). V lost 7 bases and J 1 base, leaving 11 bases between the germline ends. This CDR3 contains 14 residues. Per the germline V gene, CDR1 is SNHLY and CDR2 is FYNNEI.

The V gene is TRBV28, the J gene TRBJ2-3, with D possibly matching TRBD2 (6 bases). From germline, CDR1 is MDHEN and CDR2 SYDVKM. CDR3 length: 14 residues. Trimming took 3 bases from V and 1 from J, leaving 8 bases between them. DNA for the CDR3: TGTGCCAGCAGTTTTCGGAGGGGCACAGATACGCAGTATTTT. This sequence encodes CASSFRRGTDTQYF.

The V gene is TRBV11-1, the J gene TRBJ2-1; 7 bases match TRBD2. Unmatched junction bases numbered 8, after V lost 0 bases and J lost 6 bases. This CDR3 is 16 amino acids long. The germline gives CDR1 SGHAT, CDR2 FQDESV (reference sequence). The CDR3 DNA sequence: TGTGCCAGCAGCTTAGCAAGGACTAGATCCGGCAATGAGCAGTTCTTC. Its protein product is CASSLARTRSGNEQFF.

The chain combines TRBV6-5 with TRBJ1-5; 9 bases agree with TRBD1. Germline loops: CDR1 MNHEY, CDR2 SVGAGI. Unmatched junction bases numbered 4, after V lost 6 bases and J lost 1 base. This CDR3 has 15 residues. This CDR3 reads CASRPDRGSNQPQHF. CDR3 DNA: TGTGCCAGCAGACCCGACAGGGGGAGCAATCAGCCCCAGCATTTT.

The CDR3 sequence: CASSEAGTGSTDTQYF. Here the CDR3 DNA reads TGTGCCAGCAGTGAGGCCGGGACAGGGAGCACAGATACGCAGTATTTT. The J gene is TRBJ2-3, the V gene TRBV5-6; TRBD1 aligns across 9 bases. V was clipped by 5 bases and J by 0 bases; unmatched bases: 7. CDR1 SGHDT and CDR2 YYEEEE come from the germline V gene. CDR3 size: 16 residues.